This T cell receptor beta chain is from a study of neurological immune-mediated disorders (dated by TCRdb to the late 2010s). For context, the study as a whole: Among the roughly 34 multiple sclerosis patients, relapsing-remitting MS was present in some 31 and secondary progressive MS was present in 3. Peripheral blood TCR-beta repertoires from patients with HTLV-I-associated myelopathy (HAM/TSP), patients with multiple sclerosis, and healthy controls were compared in the study using UMI-based sequencing. Longitudinal samples, technical triplicates and paired sorted CD4+ and CD8+ T-cell subsets, alongside PBMC samples, were included among the 106 TCR-beta libraries. The cohort was made up of about 65 subjects, consisting of 15 or so HAM/TSP patients, 35 or so multiple sclerosis patients and 20 healthy controls.

The CDR1 and CDR2 encoded by the germline V gene are SGHRS and YFSETQ. Reading from cysteine to phenylalanine, the CDR3 counts 12 amino acids. Left in the record is the CDR3 DNA by itself, 36 bases read in frame from the first base. Trimming costs V 1 base and J 6 bases, and their ends lie 7 bases apart. In the case of this clonotype: Its antigen target is currently unknown. Per-nucleotide qualities are absent, and no much larger clonotype sits a single base away.

For unsorted PBMC libraries, 2 million PBMCs were used after storage in RNAlater at -80 degrees C until RNA extraction. Multiple sclerosis patients were enrolled in a US clinical protocol evaluating disease progression by magnetic resonance imaging. Peripheral blood was subjected to Ficoll-Hypaque density gradient centrifugation to isolate PBMCs, which were then cryopreserved in liquid nitrogen. Broad study findings and their caveats: Expanded clones from different subjects shared no identical CDR3 amino acid sequences, which suggests that TCR-beta repertoires were private in all groups. In phylogenetic analysis, the repertoires of 18 of 34 MS patients grouped into a cluster of related CDR3 sequences, which suggests a possible signature at the repertoire level. No clinical or MRI features were associated with the MS cluster, and the authors said that larger cohorts are needed. TCR clonal expansion was highest in HAM/TSP patients and lowest in MS patients, with MS patients falling below even healthy controls.

cDNA was synthesized by template-switch 5'RACE using a primer with a 10-nucleotide random unique molecular identifier that tagged each TCR transcript. Over 190 million TCR-beta sequences, covering 15-18 subjects, were produced in each sequencing run. The RNeasy kit was used to extract total RNA. Using the KAPA Real-time Library Amplification kit, TCR-beta VDJ regions were amplified with primers for the TCR constant region and the 5'RACE anchor. Sample indexes and Illumina adaptors were added in a first PCR, and a second PCR then increased library yield. After Ampure bead purification, the roughly 650 bp TCR product was size-selected on a 2% E-gel SizeSelection system. Before pooling, library quality was checked on a Bioanalyzer, concentration was measured with Qubit, and libraries were quantified with the Kapa Library Quantification kit. Libraries were sequenced paired-end 2 x 150 bp on an Illumina HiSeq 2500. To increase sequence diversity, about 25-31% phiX was spiked into each library pool. The authors' analysis ran thus. Quality-filtered reads were processed with the UMI-based MiGEC pipeline, and over 75% of raw TCR sequences were removed by the MiGEC pipeline during error correction. IMGT germline references were used for alignment of VDJ genes, and clonotypes were defined by a unique CDR3 amino acid sequence together with V-J genes. Clonal expansion, Shannon diversity, and CDR3 relatedness (CalcPairwiseDistances, ClusterSamples) were evaluated with VDJtools, and phylogenetic trees were built with CLCbio workbench. A clone was classed as expanded if it had 8 or more unique UMIs, a cutoff based on coefficient-of-variation modelling across technical triplicates. TCRdb applied fastp at Q25 and MiXCR to the public reads, then kept only in-frame beta chains. Records with the same CDR3 protein are collapsed into one entry carrying the most frequent genes and DNA. These V and J calls originate from TCRdb's pipeline instead of the authors' own analysis. Present in this sample are about 62,000 distinct CDR3 sequences, less than 4% of which were seen just once. 2.2% of the sample is in the top ten clones.

This receptor was identified in a woman in her forties or fifties with multiple sclerosis. The chain employs TRBV5-1 and TRBJ1-2; the D gene identity is not certain. Sequencing used PBMCs. The CDR3 region has the sequence CASSLSRDGYTF. The nucleotide sequence is TGCGCCAGCAGCTTGAGCCGGGATGGCTACACCTTC.